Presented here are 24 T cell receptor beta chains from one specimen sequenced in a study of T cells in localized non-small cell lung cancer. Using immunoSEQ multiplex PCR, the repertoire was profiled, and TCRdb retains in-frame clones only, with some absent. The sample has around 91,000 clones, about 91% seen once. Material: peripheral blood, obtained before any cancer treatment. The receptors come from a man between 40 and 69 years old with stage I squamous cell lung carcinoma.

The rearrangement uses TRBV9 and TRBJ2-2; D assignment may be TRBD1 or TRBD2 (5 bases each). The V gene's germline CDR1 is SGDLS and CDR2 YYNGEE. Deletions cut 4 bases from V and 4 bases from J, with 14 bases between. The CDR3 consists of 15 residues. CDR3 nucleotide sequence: TGTGCCAGCAGCCCACGGAATGGGGGCACCGGGGAGCTGTTTTTT. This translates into CASSPRNGGTGELFF.

The CDR3 here is CASSRYSGVARTNTEAFF. The CDR3 DNA reads TGTGCCAGCAGTCGGTATTCGGGAGTGGCCAGGACGAACACTGAAGCTTTCTTT. The chain couples TRBV2 to TRBJ1-1; D gene uncertain. V lost 5 bases, J lost 1 base, and 23 bases lay in between. This CDR3 spans 18 amino acids. Germline assignment: CDR1 SNHLY and CDR2 FYNNEI.

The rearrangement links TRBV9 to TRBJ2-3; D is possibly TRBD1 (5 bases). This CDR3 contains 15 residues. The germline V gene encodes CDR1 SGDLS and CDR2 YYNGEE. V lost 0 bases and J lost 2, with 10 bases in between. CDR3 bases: TGTGCCAGCAGCGTAGGGGGCGGAGCCACAGATACGCAGTATTTT. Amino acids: CASSVGGGATDTQYF.

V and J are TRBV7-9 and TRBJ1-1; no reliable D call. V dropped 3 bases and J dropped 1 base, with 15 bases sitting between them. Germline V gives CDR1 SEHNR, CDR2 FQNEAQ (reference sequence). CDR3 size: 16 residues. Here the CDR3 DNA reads TGTGCCAGCAGCTTTTACGCAGGTAATACGAACACTGAAGCTTTCTTT. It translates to CASSFYAGNTNTEAFF.

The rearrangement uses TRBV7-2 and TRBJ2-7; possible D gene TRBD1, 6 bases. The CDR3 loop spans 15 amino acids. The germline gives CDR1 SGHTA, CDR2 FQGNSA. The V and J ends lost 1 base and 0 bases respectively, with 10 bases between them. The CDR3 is CASSLGTGSSYEQYF. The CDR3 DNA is TGTGCCAGCAGCTTAGGAACAGGGAGCTCCTACGAGCAGTACTTC.

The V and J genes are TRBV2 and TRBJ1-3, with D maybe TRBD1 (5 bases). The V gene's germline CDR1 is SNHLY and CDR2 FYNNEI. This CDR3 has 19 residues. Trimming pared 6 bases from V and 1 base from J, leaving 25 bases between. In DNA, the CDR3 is TGTGCCAGCAGCGGTCCGGGACCTCGAAACACTTCTTCTGGAAACACCATATATTTT. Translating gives CASSGPGPRNTSSGNTIYF.

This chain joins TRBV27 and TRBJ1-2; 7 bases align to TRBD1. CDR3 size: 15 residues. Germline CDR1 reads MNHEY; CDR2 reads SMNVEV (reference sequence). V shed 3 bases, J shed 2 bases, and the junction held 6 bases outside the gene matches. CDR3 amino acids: CASSFSGTENYGYTF. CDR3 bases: TGTGCCAGCAGTTTTTCTGGGACAGAGAACTATGGCTACACCTTC.

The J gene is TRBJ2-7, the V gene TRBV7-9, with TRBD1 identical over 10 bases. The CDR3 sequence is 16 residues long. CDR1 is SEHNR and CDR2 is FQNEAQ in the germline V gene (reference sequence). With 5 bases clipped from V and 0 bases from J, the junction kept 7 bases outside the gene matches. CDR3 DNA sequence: TGTGCCAGCAGCCCAGGACAGGGGGTCAGCTCCTACGAGCAGTACTTC. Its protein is CASSPGQGVSSYEQYF.

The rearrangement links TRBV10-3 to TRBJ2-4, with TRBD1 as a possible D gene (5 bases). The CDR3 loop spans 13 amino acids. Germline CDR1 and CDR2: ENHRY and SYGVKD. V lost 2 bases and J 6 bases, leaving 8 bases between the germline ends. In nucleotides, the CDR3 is TGTGCCATCAGTGAGGGACAACGAAACATTCAGTACTTC. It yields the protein CAISEGQRNIQYF.

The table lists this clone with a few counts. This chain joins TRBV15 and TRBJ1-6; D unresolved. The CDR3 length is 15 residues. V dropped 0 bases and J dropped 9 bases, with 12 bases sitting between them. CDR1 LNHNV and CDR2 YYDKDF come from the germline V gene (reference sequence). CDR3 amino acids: CATSRDKGFGSPLHF. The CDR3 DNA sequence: TGTGCCACCAGCAGAGATAAGGGTTTCGGTTCACCCCTCCACTTT.

The CDR3 DNA sequence: TGTGCCAGCAGTTTAAACGGGGGGAGGGGAGGCTCACCCCTCCACTTT. It yields the protein CASSLNGGRGGSPLHF. J is TRBJ1-6 and V is TRBV27; D may be TRBD1 (5 bases). Germline V gene lookup returns CDR1 MNHEY and CDR2 SMNVEV (reference sequence). The V and J ends lost 2 bases and 10 bases respectively, with 18 bases between them. The CDR3 length is 16 residues.

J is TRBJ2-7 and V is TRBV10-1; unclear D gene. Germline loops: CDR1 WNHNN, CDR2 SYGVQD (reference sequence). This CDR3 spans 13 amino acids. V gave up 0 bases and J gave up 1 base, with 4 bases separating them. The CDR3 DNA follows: TGCGCCAGCAGTGAGTCGGCTTCCTACGAGCAGTACTTC. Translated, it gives CASSESASYEQYF.

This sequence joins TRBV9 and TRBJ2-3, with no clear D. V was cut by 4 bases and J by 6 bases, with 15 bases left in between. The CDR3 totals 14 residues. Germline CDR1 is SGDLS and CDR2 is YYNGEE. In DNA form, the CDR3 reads TGTGCCAGCAGCTTAACGGGTTTTGAGGATACGCAGTATTTT. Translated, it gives CASSLTGFEDTQYF.

The CDR3 is CAISESASGVYNEQFF. The CDR3 DNA follows: TGTGCCATCAGTGAATCGGCTAGCGGGGTATACAATGAGCAGTTCTTC. The chain carries TRBV10-3 and TRBJ2-1, with 9 nucleotides matching TRBD2. CDR1 and CDR2 from the germline V gene are ENHRY and SYGVKD. The V and J ends lost 3 bases and 4 bases, in that order; junction bases with no gene match: 7. This CDR3 contains 16 residues.

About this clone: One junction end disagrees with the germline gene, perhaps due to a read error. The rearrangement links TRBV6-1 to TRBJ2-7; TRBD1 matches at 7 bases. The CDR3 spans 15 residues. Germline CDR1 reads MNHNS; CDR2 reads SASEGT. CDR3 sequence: CASSEADRARYEQYF. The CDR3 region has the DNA TGTGCCAGCAGCGAAGCAGACAGGGCCCGCTACGAGCAGTACTTC.

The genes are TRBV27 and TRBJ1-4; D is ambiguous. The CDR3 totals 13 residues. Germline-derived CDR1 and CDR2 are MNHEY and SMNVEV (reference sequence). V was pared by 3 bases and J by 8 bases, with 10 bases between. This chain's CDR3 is CASSFKGGEKLFF. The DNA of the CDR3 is TGTGCCAGCAGTTTTAAGGGAGGCGAAAAACTGTTTTTT. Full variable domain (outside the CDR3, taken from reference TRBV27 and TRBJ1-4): EAQVTQNPRYLITVTGKKLTVTCSQNMNHEYMSWYRQDPGLGLRQIYYSMNVEVTDKGDVPEGYKVSRKEKRNFPLILESPSPNQTSLYFCASSFKGGEKLFFGSGTQLSVL.

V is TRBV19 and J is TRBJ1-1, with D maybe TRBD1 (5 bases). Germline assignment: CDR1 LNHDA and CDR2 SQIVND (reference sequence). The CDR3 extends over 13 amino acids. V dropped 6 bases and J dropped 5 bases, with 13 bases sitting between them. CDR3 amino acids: CASRPIGATEAFF. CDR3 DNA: TGTGCCAGTAGGCCGATAGGGGCGACTGAAGCTTTCTTT.

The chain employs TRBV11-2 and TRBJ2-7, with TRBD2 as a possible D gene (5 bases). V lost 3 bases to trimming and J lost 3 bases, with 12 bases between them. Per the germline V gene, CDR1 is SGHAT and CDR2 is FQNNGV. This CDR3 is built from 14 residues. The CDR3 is CASSLNPGSYEQYF. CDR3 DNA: TGTGCCAGCAGCTTGAATCCGGGGAGCTACGAGCAGTACTTC.

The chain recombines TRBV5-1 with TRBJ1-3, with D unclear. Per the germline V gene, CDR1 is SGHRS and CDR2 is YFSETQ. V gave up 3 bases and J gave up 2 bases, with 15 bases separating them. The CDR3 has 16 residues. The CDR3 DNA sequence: TGCGCCAGCAGCTCCCATCTTGGCTCCACTGGAAACACCATATATTTT. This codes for CASSSHLGSTGNTIYF.

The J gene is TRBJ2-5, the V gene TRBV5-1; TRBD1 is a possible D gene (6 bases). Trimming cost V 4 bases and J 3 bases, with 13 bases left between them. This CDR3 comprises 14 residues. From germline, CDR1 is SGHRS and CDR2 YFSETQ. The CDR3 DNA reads TGCGCCAGCAGCAGTCAATCAGGGGAAGAGACCCAGTACTTC. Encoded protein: CASSSQSGEETQYF. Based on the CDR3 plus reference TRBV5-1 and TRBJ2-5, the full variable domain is KAGVTQTPRYLIKTRGQQVTLSCSPISGHRSVSWYQQTPGQGLQFLFEYFSETQRNKGNFPGRFSGRQFSNSRSEMNVSTLELGDSALYLCASSSQSGEETQYFGPGTRLLVL.

The CDR3, as DNA: TGCGCCAGCAGCTTGGGGGCAGGGGCGAACACTGAAGCTTTCTTT. Translating gives CASSLGAGANTEAFF. The chain is built from TRBV5-1 and TRBJ1-1, with D possibly matching TRBD1 (6 bases). Germline assignment: CDR1 SGHRS and CDR2 YFSETQ. This CDR3 spans 15 amino acids. The V end lost 0 bases, the J end lost 1 base, and 10 bases lay between the germline ends.

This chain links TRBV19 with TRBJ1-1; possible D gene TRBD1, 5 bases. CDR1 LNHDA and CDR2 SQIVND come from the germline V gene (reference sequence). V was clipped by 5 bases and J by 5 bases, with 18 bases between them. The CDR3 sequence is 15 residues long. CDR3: CASSLQGRVGTEAFF. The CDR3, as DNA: TGTGCCAGTAGTCTTCAGGGTAGGGTCGGAACTGAAGCTTTCTTT.

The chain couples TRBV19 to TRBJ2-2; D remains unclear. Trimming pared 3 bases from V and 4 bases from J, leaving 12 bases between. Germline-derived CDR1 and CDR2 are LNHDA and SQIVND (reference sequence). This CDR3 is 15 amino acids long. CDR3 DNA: TGTGCCAGTAGTATTAGTCGAGGCGGCACCGGGGAGCTGTTTTTT. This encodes CASSISRGGTGELFF.

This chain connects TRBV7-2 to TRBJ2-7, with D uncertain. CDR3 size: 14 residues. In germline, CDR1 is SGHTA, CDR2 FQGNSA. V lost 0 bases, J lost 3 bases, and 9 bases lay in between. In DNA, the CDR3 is TGTGCCAGCAGCTTAGCGAACACCTACTACGAGCAGTACTTC. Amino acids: CASSLANTYYEQYF.